One sample yielded the 19 T cell receptor beta chains listed below, sequenced in a study of cytomegalovirus exposure and HLA in healthy donors. It was with 60 Vbeta and 13 Jbeta primers that the PCR ran. TCRdb keeps only in-frame clones here, not all; method: immunoSEQ multiplex PCR. Among roughly 240,000 clones listed, approximately 78% were seen once. The specimen sequenced was PBMCs. The receptors shown here come from a boy younger than 18 in good health and CMV-seronegative.

This clone has only a few counts. The J gene is TRBJ1-2, the V gene TRBV6-5; no reliable D call. The V end lost 6 bases, the J end lost 4 bases, and 18 bases lay between the germline ends. The CDR3 length is 15 residues. Germline CDR1 and CDR2: MNHEY and SVGAGI. The CDR3 region has the DNA TGTGCCAGCAGCCCGGAACCTCTAGGCCTCTATGGCTACACCTTC. This encodes CASSPEPLGLYGYTF.

V and J are TRBV11-3 and TRBJ1-1; D remains ambiguous. The V end lost 3 bases, the J end lost 6 bases, and 17 bases lay between the germline ends. In germline, CDR1 is SGHNT, CDR2 YENEEA. The CDR3 sequence is 15 residues long. CDR3 amino acids: CASSLRARGSPEAFF. The CDR3 coding sequence is TGTGCCAGCAGCTTGAGGGCCCGGGGTAGCCCTGAAGCTTTCTTT.

This chain joins TRBV27 and TRBJ2-7; perhaps TRBD1 as D (6 bases). Germline V gene lookup returns CDR1 MNHEY and CDR2 SMNVEV (reference sequence). Trimming stripped 1 base from V and 4 bases from J, with 17 bases between. The CDR3 totals 16 residues. The CDR3 loop reads CASSLLGAWGRYEQYF. CDR3 in DNA: TGTGCCAGCAGTTTATTGGGGGCGTGGGGAAGGTACGAGCAGTACTTC.

The V and J genes are TRBV30 and TRBJ2-3; TRBD2 agrees at 10 bases. This CDR3 region has 16 residues. After removal of 2 bases from V and 0 bases from J, the junction contained 5 bases not matched to a gene. Looked up from germline, CDR1 is GTSNPN and CDR2 is SVGIG (reference sequence). For the CDR3, the DNA is TGTGCCTGGAGTCCGCTAGCGGGGGCCAGCACAGATACGCAGTATTTT. Its protein is CAWSPLAGASTDTQYF.

This CDR3 is CSVPDRGDRYEQFF. CDR3 bases: TGCAGCGTTCCCGACAGGGGCGATAGGTATGAGCAGTTCTTC. The chain uses TRBV29-1 and TRBJ2-1; TRBD1 agrees at 8 bases. Losses at the gene ends were 5 bases for V and 8 bases for J; bases not matched to a gene: 11. The CDR3 length is 14 residues. Germline V gene lookup returns CDR1 SQVTM and CDR2 ANQGSEA.

The chain is built from TRBV30 and TRBJ2-1; 12 bases align to TRBD2. Germline V gives CDR1 GTSNPN, CDR2 SVGIG (reference sequence). Trimming at V came to 4 bases and at J to 8 bases, leaving 21 bases not matched to a gene. The CDR3 has 19 residues. The CDR3 loop is CAWTPPLAGGSFIGDEQFF. The CDR3 bases are TGTGCCTGGACCCCCCCCCTAGCGGGGGGGTCTTTTATAGGGGATGAGCAGTTCTTC. The full variable domain, with the rest looked up from reference TRBV30 and TRBJ2-1, is SQTIHQWPATLVQPVGSPLSLECTVEGTSNPNLYWYRQAAGRGLQLLFYSVGIGQISSEVPQNLSASRPQDRQFILSSKKLLLSDSGFYLCAWTPPLAGGSFIGDEQFFGPGTRLTVL.

The CDR3 reads CAWTRGTPYNEQFF. The CDR3 DNA follows: TGTGCCTGGACCAGGGGGACACCTTACAATGAGCAGTTCTTC. The V and J genes are TRBV30 and TRBJ2-1; the match to TRBD1 covers 7 bases. Germline trimming cut 4 bases from V and 4 bases from J; bases unmatched to any gene: 7. The germline gives CDR1 GTSNPN, CDR2 SVGIG (reference sequence). This CDR3 region has 14 residues.

The chain links TRBV6-1 to TRBJ1-5; D might be TRBD1 (5 bases). Trimming shortened V by 2 bases and J by 5 bases, and 16 bases separated the two germline ends. The length of the CDR3 is 16 residues. The germline CDR1 and CDR2 sequences are MNHNS and SASEGT. The CDR3, as DNA: TGTGCCAGCAGTGAACCCCCGGCAGGGCTATATCAGCCCCAGCATTTT. Its protein product is CASSEPPAGLYQPQHF.

The chain combines TRBV7-9 with TRBJ1-5, with D unresolved. Per germline, CDR1 SEHNR and CDR2 FQNEAQ (reference sequence). With 6 bases removed from V and 7 bases from J, the gap between germline ends came to 10 bases. The CDR3 loop spans 12 amino acids. CDR3 sequence reads: CASSRTGQPQHF. The CDR3 DNA is TGTGCCAGCAGTAGGACGGGGCAGCCCCAGCATTTT.

V gene TRBV9 combines with J gene TRBJ2-1; the match to TRBD2 covers 8 bases. The trim removed 0 bases at V and 6 bases at J, leaving 5 bases unmatched. The CDR3 loop spans 15 amino acids. Per germline, CDR1 SGDLS and CDR2 YYNGEE. For the CDR3, the DNA is TGTGCCAGCAGCGTAGACGGGACTAGGCTCAATGAGCAGTTCTTC. This translates into CASSVDGTRLNEQFF. The full variable domain, in which reference TRBV9 and TRBJ2-1 provide the parts outside the CDR3, is DSGVTQTPKHLITATGQRVTLRCSPRSGDLSVYWYQQSLDQGLQFLIQYYNGEERAKGNILERFSAQQFPDLHSELNLSSLELGDSALYFCASSVDGTRLNEQFFGPGTRLTVL.

J is TRBJ2-1 and V is TRBV11-2; no reliable D call. The CDR3 totals 13 residues. V lost 5 bases and J lost 9, with 14 bases in between. CDR1 SGHAT and CDR2 FQNNGV come from the germline V gene. The CDR3 spells CASSPPRLGEQFF. The CDR3 nucleotides are TGTGCCAGCAGCCCCCCTCGACTCGGTGAGCAGTTCTTC.

The V gene is TRBV19, the J gene TRBJ1-1; 8 nucleotides align to TRBD1. Germline loops: CDR1 LNHDA, CDR2 SQIVND (reference sequence). With 4 bases clipped from V and 11 bases from J, the junction kept 9 bases outside the gene matches. The CDR3 spans 13 residues. CDR3: CASSKDRDDLAFF. In nucleotides, the CDR3 is TGTGCCAGTAGTAAGGACAGGGACGATCTGGCTTTCTTT. The full variable domain, in which reference TRBV19 and TRBJ1-1 provide the parts outside the CDR3, is DGGITQSPKYLFRKEGQNVTLSCEQNLNHDAMYWYRQDPGQGLRLIYYSQIVNDFQKGDIAEGYSVSREKKESFPLTVTSAQKNPTAFYLCASSKDRDDLAFFGQGTRLTVV.

The table lists this clone with a few counts. The chain uses TRBV2 and TRBJ1-6; 9 bases line up with TRBD1. The trim removed 4 bases at V and 8 bases at J, leaving 3 bases unmatched. Germline V gene sequence: CDR1 SNHLY, CDR2 FYNNEI. This CDR3 is 14 amino acids long. CDR3 loop: CASSGDRVDSPLHF. The DNA for the CDR3 is TGTGCCAGCAGTGGGGACAGGGTCGATTCACCCCTCCACTTT.

This sequence joins TRBV30 and TRBJ1-5; 7 bases agree with TRBD1. The CDR3 sequence is 15 residues long. The V gene's germline CDR1 is GTSNPN and CDR2 SVGIG (reference sequence). The junction had 10 bases not matched to a gene; V was cut back by 4 bases and J by 4 bases. CDR3 DNA: TGTGCCTGGAAGAAAAGGGGGCCAGTGAATCAGCCCCAGCATTTT. Protein: CAWKKRGPVNQPQHF.

This sequence joins TRBV10-3 and TRBJ1-2; weak D call: TRBD1 (6 bases). The CDR3 is made up of 16 amino acids. V shed 3 bases and J shed 3 bases, with 17 bases lying between them. CDR1 ENHRY and CDR2 SYGVKD come from the germline V gene. CDR3 nucleotides: TGTGCCATCAGTGATAAGGCAGGGGCGGCTGACTATGGCTACACCTTC. Translated, it gives CAISDKAGAADYGYTF.

The CDR3 sequence is CASSQDLVARGKTQYF. The DNA for the CDR3 is TGCGCCAGCAGCCAAGACCTGGTGGCCAGGGGAAAGACCCAGTACTTC. This chain uses TRBV4-1 with TRBJ2-5; possible D gene TRBD1, 6 bases. The CDR3 contains 16 residues. Between the trimmed V and J ends, which lost 0 bases and 6 bases, there was a span of 17 bases. Germline lookup yields CDR1 MGHRA and CDR2 YSYEKL.

V gene TRBV6-6 combines with J gene TRBJ2-3, with 8 bases that match TRBD1. CDR3 length: 16 residues. Germline loops: CDR1 MNHNY, CDR2 SVGAGI (reference sequence). J lost 3 bases, V lost 2 bases, and 7 bases had no gene match. CDR3 DNA sequence: TGTGCCAGCAGTTACCCTGACAGGGGAAGTACAGATACGCAGTATTTT. Amino acid sequence: CASSYPDRGSTDTQYF.

V is TRBV7-8 and J is TRBJ1-5, with 9 bases matching TRBD1. Trimming removed 1 base from V and 9 bases from J; junction bases left unmatched: 4. This CDR3 has 14 residues. Germline CDR1 is SGHVS and CDR2 is FQNEAQ. CDR3 sequence reads: CASSLDRGHGPQHF. CDR3 bases: TGTGCCAGCAGCTTAGACAGGGGGCATGGGCCCCAGCATTTT.

This chain connects TRBV5-1 to TRBJ2-7; unclear D gene. The V gene's germline CDR1 is SGHRS and CDR2 YFSETQ. Trimming removed 2 bases from V and 3 bases from J, with 9 bases in between. This CDR3 is 13 amino acids long. The CDR3 DNA reads as TGCGCCAGCAGCTTTTTGGCGGACTACGAGCAGTACTTC. Its translation is CASSFLADYEQYF.